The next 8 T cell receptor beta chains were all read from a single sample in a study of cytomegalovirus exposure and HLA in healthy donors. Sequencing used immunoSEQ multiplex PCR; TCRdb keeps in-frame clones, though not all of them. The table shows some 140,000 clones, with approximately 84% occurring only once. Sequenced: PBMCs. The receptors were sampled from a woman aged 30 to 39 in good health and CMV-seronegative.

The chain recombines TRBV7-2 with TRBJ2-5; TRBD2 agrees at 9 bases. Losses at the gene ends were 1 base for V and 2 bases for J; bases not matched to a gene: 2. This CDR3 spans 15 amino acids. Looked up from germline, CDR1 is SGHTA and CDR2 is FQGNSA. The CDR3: CASSLGRGGQETQYF. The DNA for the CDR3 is TGTGCCAGCAGCTTAGGGCGGGGGGGGCAAGAGACCCAGTACTTC.

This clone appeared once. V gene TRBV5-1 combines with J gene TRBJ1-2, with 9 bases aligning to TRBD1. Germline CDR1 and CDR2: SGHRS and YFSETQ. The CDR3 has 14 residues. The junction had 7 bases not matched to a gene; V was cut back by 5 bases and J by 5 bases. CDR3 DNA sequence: TGCGCCAGCAGATATAGGACAGGGGTATATGGCTACACCTTC. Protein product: CASRYRTGVYGYTF.

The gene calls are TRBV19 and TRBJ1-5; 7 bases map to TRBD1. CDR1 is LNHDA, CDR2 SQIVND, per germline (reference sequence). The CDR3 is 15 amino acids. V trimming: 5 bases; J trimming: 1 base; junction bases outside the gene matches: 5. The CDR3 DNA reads TGTGCCAGTAGTTTACAGGGGACGAGCAATCAGCCCCAGCATTTT. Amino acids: CASSLQGTSNQPQHF.

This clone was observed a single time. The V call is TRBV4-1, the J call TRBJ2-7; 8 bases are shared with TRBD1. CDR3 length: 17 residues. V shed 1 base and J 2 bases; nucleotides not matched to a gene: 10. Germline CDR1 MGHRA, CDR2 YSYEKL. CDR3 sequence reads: CASSQVETTGAAYEQYF. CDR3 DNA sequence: TGCGCCAGCAGCCAAGTAGAAACGACAGGGGCCGCCTACGAGCAGTACTTC.

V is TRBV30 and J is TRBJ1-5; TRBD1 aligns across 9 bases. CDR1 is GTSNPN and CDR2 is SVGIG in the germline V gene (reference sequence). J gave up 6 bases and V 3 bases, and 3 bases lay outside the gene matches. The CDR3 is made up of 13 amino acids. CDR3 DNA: TGTGCCTGGAGCGGGACAGGGATTCAGCCCCAGCATTTT. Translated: CAWSGTGIQPQHF. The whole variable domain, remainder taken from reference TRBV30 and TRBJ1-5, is SQTIHQWPATLVQPVGSPLSLECTVEGTSNPNLYWYRQAAGRGLQLLFYSVGIGQISSEVPQNLSASRPQDRQFILSSKKLLLSDSGFYLCAWSGTGIQPQHFGDGTRLSIL.

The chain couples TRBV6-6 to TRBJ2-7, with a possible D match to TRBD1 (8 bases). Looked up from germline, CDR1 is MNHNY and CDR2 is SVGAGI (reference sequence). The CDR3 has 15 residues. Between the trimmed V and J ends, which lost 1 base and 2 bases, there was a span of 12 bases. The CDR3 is CASSYYRGGPYEQYF. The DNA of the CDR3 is TGTGCCAGCAGTTACTACAGGGGGGGGCCCTACGAGCAGTACTTC.

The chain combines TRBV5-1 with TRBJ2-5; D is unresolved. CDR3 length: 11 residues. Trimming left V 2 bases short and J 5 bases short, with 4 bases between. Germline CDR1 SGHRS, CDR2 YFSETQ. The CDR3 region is CASSFSETQYF. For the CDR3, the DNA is TGCGCCAGCAGCTTCTCGGAGACCCAGTACTTC.

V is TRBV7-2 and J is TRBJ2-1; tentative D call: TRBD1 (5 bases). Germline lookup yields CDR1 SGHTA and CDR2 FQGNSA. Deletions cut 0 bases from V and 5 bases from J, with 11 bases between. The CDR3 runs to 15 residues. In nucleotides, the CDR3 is TGTGCCAGCAGCTTAGCGCCGGCAGGGAACAATGAGCAGTTCTTC. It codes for CASSLAPAGNNEQFF.